Listed here is a single TCR beta chain. Its antigen specificity is not known. No conserved phenylalanine or tryptophan is present at the end of the CDR3, so a read error is the likely explanation. The germline V gene yields SGDLS for CDR1 and YYNGEE for CDR2. The V end gives up 4 bases and the J end 10 bases, leaving 10 bases in the junction not matched to a gene. The CDR3 has 14 amino acids, counting both end residues. Kept here is only the CDR3 DNA, which spans 42 bases and is read in frame from base 1. This sample is drawn from a study of breast tumors, draining lymph nodes, adjacent tissues (dated by TCRdb to 2015 to 2016). Regarding the study in general: The study compared TCR beta repertoires across tumor, adjacent nontumor tissue and axillary lymph nodes from breast cancer patients. In human breast cancer, the study set out to evaluate how tumor, surrounding tissue and draining lymph node repertoires relate to one another and whether T cells may move between these sites.

The full study reports these points: Tumors showed preferential V and J gene usage, and their T-cell repertoire diversity fell below that of lymph nodes yet above that of nontumor tissue. The study presented the conclusion that tumor T cells originate in lymph nodes as consistent with a hypothesis, not as something directly demonstrated. The data were considered consistent with most tumor T cells being derived from the lymph node and subsequently expanding within tumor tissue. In luminal-like breast cancer, tumor and nontumor tissue repertoires resembled each other significantly more than in basal-like breast cancer.

Sequencing relied on an Illumina HiSeq 2000. Multiplex PCR amplification was used to build the TCR beta chain libraries. The amplified TCR beta chain products were analyzed by high-throughput sequencing. TCRdb ran its own pipeline on the public reads, namely fastp trimming at Q25 and MiXCR clone calling, and kept in-frame beta chains. CDR3 protein sequences are deduplicated, and each keeps its most common genes and DNA. The sample table shows 270,000 or so distinct CDR3 sequences, and 30% are seen once. Of the sample, under 1.2% is held by the ten largest clones. Lymph node samples came from the axillary draining lymph nodes of breast cancer patients.

This clonotype was sampled from a female donor with breast cancer. Some clones in this sample may be carry-over from other donors' samples. Source material: axillary lymph node tissue. The sequence is built from TRBV9 and TRBJ2-1, and TRBD2 aligns with 8 junction nucleotides. CDR3 region: CASSTTGTSDEQFS. The nucleotide sequence is given as TGTGCCAGCAGCACAACCGGGACTAGTGACGAGCAGTTCTCC.